These 3 T cell receptor beta chains came from one sample sequenced in a study of cytomegalovirus exposure and HLA in healthy donors. The PCR had 60 Vbeta and 13 Jbeta primers. This table comes from immunoSEQ multiplex PCR, and its TCRdb copy is limited to in-frame clones, with some not included. Its table records about 210,000 clones. Sequencing was performed on PBMCs. The source of these receptors is a woman in her 30s in good health and CMV-seropositive.

The chain joins TRBV27 to TRBJ2-5; D is unresolved. The CDR3 covers 11 residues. CDR1 MNHEY and CDR2 SMNVEV come from the germline V gene (reference sequence). Trimming took 3 bases from V and 5 from J, leaving 4 bases between them. CDR3 coding DNA: TGTGCCAGCAGTTTTCAGGAGACCCAGTACTTC. It translates to CASSFQETQYF.

This chain uses TRBV19 with TRBJ1-4, with 7 positions matching TRBD1. With 10 bases clipped from V and 1 base from J, the junction kept 18 bases outside the gene matches. Per the germline V gene, CDR1 is LNHDA and CDR2 is SQIVND (reference sequence). CDR3 length: 18 amino acids. Here the CDR3 reads CATRPQGRMSVTNEKLFF. CDR3 coding DNA: TGTGCCACCCGCCCACAGGGGAGGATGAGTGTAACTAATGAAAAACTGTTTTTT.

The V gene is TRBV2, the J gene TRBJ1-3; D call uncertain. V lost 6 bases, J lost 0 bases, and 9 bases lay in between. The germline V gene encodes CDR1 SNHLY and CDR2 FYNNEI. CDR3 length equals 14 residues. CDR3 nucleotide sequence: TGTGCCAGCAGAGAATTAATCTCTGGAAACACCATATATTTT. It yields the protein CASRELISGNTIYF.